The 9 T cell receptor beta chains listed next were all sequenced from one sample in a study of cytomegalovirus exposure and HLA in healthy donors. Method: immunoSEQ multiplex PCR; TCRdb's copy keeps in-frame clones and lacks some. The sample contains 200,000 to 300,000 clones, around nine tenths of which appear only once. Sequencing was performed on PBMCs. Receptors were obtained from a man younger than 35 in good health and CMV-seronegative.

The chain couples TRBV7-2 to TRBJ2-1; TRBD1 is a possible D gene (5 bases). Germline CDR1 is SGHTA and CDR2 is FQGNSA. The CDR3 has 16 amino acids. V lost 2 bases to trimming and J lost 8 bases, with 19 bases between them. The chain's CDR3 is CASSLRTKAAGDEQFF. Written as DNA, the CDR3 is TGTGCCAGCAGCTTAAGGACAAAGGCGGCTGGGGATGAGCAGTTCTTC.

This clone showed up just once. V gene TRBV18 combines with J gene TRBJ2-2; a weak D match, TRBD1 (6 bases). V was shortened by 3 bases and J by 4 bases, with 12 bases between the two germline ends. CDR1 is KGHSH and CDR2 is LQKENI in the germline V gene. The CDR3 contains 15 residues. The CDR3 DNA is TGTGCCAGCTCACCCCAGGGGTCGAGCACCGGGGAGCTGTTTTTT. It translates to CASSPQGSSTGELFF.

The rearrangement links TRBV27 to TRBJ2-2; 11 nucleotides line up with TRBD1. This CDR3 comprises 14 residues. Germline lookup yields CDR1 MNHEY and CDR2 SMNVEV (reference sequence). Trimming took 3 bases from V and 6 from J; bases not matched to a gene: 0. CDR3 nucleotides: TGTGCCAGCAGTTTGGGACAGGGGGCCGGGGAGCTGTTTTTT. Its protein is CASSLGQGAGELFF.

CDR3 in DNA: TGCAGTGGGGCCGCGGGATTAGAGACCCAGTACTTC. It codes for CSGAAGLETQYF. The rearrangement joins TRBV29-1 to TRBJ2-5; weak D call: TRBD2 (6 bases). Per the germline V gene, CDR1 is SQVTM and CDR2 is ANQGSEA. The CDR3 length is 12 residues.

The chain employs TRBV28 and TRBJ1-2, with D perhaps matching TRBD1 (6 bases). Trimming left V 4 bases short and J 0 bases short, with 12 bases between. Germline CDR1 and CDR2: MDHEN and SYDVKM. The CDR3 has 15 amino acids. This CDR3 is CASSSFGQTNYGYTF. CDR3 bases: TGTGCCAGCAGTTCCTTCGGACAGACTAACTATGGCTACACCTTC.

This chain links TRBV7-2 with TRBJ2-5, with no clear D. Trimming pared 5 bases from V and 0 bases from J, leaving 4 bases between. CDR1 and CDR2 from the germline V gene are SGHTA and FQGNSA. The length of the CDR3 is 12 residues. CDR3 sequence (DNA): TGTGCCAGCAGCCCATACCAAGAGACCCAGTACTTC. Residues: CASSPYQETQYF.

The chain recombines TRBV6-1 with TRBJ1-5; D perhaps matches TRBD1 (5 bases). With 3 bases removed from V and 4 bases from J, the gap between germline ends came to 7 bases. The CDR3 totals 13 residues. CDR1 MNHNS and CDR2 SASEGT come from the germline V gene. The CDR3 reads CASSDGGNQPQHF. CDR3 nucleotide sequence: TGTGCCAGCAGTGATGGGGGGAATCAGCCCCAGCATTTT.

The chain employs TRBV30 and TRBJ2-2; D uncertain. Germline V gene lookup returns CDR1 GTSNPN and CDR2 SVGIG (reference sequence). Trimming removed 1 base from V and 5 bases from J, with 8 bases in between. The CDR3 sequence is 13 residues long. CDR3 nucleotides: TGTGCCTGGAGTGCCTACCCTACCGGGGAGCTGTTTTTT. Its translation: CAWSAYPTGELFF.

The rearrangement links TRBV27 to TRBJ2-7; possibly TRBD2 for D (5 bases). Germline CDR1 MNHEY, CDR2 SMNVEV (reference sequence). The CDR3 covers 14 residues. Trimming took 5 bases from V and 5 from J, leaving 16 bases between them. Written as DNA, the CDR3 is TGTGCCAGCAGTCCATCGCCCAACGGGAACGAGCAGTACTTC. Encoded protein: CASSPSPNGNEQYF.